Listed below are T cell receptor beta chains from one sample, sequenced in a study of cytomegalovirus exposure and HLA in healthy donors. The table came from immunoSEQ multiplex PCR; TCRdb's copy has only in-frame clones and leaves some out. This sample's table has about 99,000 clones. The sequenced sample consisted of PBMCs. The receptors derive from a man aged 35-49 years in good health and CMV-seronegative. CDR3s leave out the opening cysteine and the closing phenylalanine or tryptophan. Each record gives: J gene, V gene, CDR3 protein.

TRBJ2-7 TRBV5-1 ASSLVGSPYEQY
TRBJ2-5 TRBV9 ASSVGDGERETQY
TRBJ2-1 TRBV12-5 ASGLGQGSYNEQF
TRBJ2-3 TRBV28 ASSSGSGSTDTQY
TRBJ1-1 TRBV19 ASSFRGMNTEAF
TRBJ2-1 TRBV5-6 ASSSERGGEQF
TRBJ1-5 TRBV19 ASSIRTGLNQPQH
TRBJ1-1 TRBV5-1 ASSFTQGPSF
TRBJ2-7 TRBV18 ASSQGSSYEQY
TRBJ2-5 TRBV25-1 ASSELGQLETQY
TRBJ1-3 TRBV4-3 ASSQSPQVSSGNTIY
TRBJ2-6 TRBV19 ASSIQGAGANVLT
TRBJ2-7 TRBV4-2 ASSQALTSGNYYEQY
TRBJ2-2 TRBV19 ASRGVGNTGELF
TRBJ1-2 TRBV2 ASTRTGSGYT
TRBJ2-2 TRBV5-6 ASSFGTGGRSGELF
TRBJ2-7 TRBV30 AWSVPGHSTAYEQY
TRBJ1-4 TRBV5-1 ASSLRQGAVGEKLF
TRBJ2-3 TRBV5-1 ASRSGLAGDTDTQY
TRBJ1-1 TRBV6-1 ASSEPGSTGPEAF
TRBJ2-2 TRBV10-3 AIRTTGGELF